These 2 T cell receptor beta chains came from one sample sequenced in a study of blood T cell repertoires in COVID-19. Sequencing used immunoSEQ multiplex PCR; TCRdb keeps in-frame clones, though not all of them. The repertoire holds under 350,000 clones, 89% seen once, with around 1.7% in the top ten. Sample: PBMCs or T cells enriched from blood (not recorded which). The receptor source for this set is a woman in her thirties or forties who had recovered from COVID-19.

The gene calls are TRBV2 and TRBJ1-2, with 9 bases fitting TRBD1. V dropped 6 bases and J dropped 7; count of bases not matched to a gene: 9. CDR1 and CDR2 from the germline V gene are SNHLY and FYNNEI. The CDR3 extends over 14 amino acids. The CDR3 reads CASSRGQGRGGYTF. Written as DNA, the CDR3 is TGTGCCAGCAGCAGGGGACAGGGACGAGGTGGCTACACCTTC.

This chain joins TRBV11-3 and TRBJ2-1; the match to TRBD1 covers 7 bases. CDR1 and CDR2 from the germline V gene are SGHNT and YENEEA. The CDR3 totals 13 residues. The junction had 3 bases not matched to a gene; V was cut back by 4 bases and J by 6 bases. The CDR3 bases are TGTGCCAGCAGCTCATCAGGGGGCAATGAGCAGTTCTTC. Encoded protein: CASSSSGGNEQFF.